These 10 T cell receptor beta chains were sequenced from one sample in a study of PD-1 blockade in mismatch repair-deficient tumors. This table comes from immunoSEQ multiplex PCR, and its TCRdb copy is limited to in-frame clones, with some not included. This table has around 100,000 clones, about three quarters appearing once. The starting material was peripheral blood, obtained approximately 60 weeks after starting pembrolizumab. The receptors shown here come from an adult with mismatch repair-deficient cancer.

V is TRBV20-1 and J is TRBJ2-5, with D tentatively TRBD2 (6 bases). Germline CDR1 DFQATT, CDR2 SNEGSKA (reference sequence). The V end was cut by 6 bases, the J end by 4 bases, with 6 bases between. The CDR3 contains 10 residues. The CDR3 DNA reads TGCAGTGCAGCGGGAGAGACCCAGTACTTC. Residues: CSAAGETQYF.

Written as DNA, the CDR3 is TGTGCCAGCAGCTTAGGGTGGGGCAGGGGATCCTACAATGAGCAGTTCTTC. It is translated as CASSLGWGRGSYNEQFF. The chain recombines TRBV7-2 with TRBJ2-1; a weak D match, TRBD1 (6 bases). CDR3 length equals 17 residues. Trimming removed 1 base at V and 1 base at J, with 14 bases between. In germline, CDR1 is SGHTA, CDR2 FQGNSA. Together with reference TRBV7-2 and TRBJ2-1, the CDR3 gives the full variable domain: GAGVSQSPSNKVTEKGKDVELRCDPISGHTALYWYRQSLGQGLEFLIYFQGNSAPDKSGLPSDRFSAERTGGSVSTLTIQRTQQEDSAVYLCASSLGWGRGSYNEQFFGPGTRLTVL.

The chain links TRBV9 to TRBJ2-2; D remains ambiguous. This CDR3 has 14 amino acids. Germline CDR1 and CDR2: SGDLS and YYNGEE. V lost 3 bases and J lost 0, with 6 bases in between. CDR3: CASSALPNTGELFF. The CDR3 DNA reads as TGTGCCAGCAGCGCACTACCGAACACCGGGGAGCTGTTTTTT. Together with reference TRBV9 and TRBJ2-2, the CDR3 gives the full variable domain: DSGVTQTPKHLITATGQRVTLRCSPRSGDLSVYWYQQSLDQGLQFLIQYYNGEERAKGNILERFSAQQFPDLHSELNLSSLELGDSALYFCASSALPNTGELFFGEGSRLTVL.

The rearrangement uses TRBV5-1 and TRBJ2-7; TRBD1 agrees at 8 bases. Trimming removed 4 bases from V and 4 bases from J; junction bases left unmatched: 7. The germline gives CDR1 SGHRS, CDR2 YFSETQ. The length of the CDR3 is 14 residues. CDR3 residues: CASSPLDRVYEQYF. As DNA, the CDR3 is TGCGCCAGCAGCCCTTTGGACAGGGTTTACGAGCAGTACTTC.

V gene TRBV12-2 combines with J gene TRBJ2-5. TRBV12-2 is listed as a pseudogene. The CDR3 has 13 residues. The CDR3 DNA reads TGTGCAAGTCGCTTAGTCCCACCCGAGACCCAGTACTTC. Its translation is CASRLVPPETQYF.

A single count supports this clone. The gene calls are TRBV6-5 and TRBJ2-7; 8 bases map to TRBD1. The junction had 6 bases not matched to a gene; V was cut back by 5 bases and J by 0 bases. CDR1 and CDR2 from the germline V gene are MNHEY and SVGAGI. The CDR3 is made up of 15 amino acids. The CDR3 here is CASSTSGTGSYEQYF. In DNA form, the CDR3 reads TGTGCCAGCAGTACCTCCGGGACAGGCTCCTACGAGCAGTACTTC.

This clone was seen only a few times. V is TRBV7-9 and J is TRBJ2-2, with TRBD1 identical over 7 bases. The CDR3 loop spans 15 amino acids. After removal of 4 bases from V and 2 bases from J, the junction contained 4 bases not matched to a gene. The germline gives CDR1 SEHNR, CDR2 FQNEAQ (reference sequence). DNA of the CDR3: TGTGCCAGCAGCTCTACAGGGGAAAACACCGGGGAGCTGTTTTTT. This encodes CASSSTGENTGELFF.

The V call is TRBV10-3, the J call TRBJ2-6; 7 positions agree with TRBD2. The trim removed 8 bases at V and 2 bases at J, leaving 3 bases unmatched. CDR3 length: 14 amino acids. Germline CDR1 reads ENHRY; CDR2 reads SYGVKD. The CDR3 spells CAIFGGAGANVLTF. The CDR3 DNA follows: TGTGCCATCTTTGGGGGGGCTGGGGCCAACGTCCTGACTTTC.

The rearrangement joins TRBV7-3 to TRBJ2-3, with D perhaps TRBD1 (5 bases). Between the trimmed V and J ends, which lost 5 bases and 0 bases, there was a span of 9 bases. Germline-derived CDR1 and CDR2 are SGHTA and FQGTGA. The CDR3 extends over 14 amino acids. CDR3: CASSQGVSTDTQYF. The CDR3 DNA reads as TGTGCCAGCAGCCAAGGGGTTAGCACAGATACGCAGTATTTT.

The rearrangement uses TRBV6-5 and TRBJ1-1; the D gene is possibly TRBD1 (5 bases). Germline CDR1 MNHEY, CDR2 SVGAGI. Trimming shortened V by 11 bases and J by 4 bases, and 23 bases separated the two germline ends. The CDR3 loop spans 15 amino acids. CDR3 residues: CASLEDIAAGTEAFF. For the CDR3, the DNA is TGTGCCTCTTTGGAGGACATTGCGGCCGGCACTGAAGCTTTCTTT.